Given below is one T cell receptor beta chain in context. Its antigen remains unidentified. The entry originates in a study of tumor-infiltrating lymphocytes in primary liver carcinoma. Study as a whole: Productive TCRbeta read yields ran from roughly 3.65 to 7.13 million per sample and were similar between tissues. Overall study results and limits: Among the pair types, tumor region pairs showed more overlap than tumor-adjacent and tumor-blood pairs. Since sampling was bulk and unsorted, CD4+ and CD8+ repertoires were not compared.

Extraction also yielded germline DNA, while blood RNA was obtained from unsorted whole blood. A primer in the constant region served to generate TCR beta cDNA from 450 to 600 ng of total RNA. What produced the TCR beta libraries was three nested multiplex PCR rounds using slightly modified ARM-PCR. PCR rounds one and two used TRBV1-TRBV30 forward primers with a C-beta reverse primer for roughly 9 cycles each. MiXCR, applied by TCRdb to the multiplex PCR reads, yields one record per CDR3 protein. The sample includes under 200,000 distinct CDR3 sequences, approximately 64% of them seen just once. There are 16 residues in the CDR3. The ends lost 5 bases at V and 5 bases at J; junction bases unmatched: 10. Germline CDR1 MDHEN, CDR2 SYDVKM.

The chain links TRBV28 to TRBJ2-1; 9 positions match TRBD2. This clonotype was sampled from a woman aged 60 to 75 with primary liver carcinoma and hepatitis B virus infection. Sequenced material: peripheral blood. CDR3 nucleotides: TGTGCCAGCAGTGCCCCCAATAGCGGGAGTCACAATGAGCAGTTCTTC. Its protein is CASSAPNSGSHNEQFF.